These 10 T cell receptor beta chains came from one sample sequenced in a study of cytomegalovirus exposure and HLA in healthy donors. Libraries were prepared by immunoSEQ multiplex PCR; TCRdb keeps only in-frame clonotypes and omits some of them. The sample carries 100,000 to 150,000 clones, roughly 90% recorded once. Sequencing was carried out using PBMCs. These receptors were taken from a man aged 25-40 years in good health and CMV-seronegative.

The chain links TRBV18 to TRBJ2-1, with 8 bases identical to TRBD1. Losses at the gene ends were 5 bases for V and 6 bases for J; bases not matched to a gene: 6. The CDR3 totals 14 residues. Germline V gives CDR1 KGHSH, CDR2 LQKENI. CDR3 residues: CASSTGGIGNEQFF. The CDR3 DNA follows: TGTGCCAGCTCAACAGGGGGAATCGGCAATGAGCAGTTCTTC.

J is TRBJ2-3 and V is TRBV5-1, with a tentative D call TRBD1 (6 bases). Trimming pared 4 bases from V and 7 bases from J, leaving 16 bases between. The germline CDR1 and CDR2 sequences are SGHRS and YFSETQ. This CDR3 comprises 14 residues. CDR3 coding DNA: TGCGCCAGCAGCCCCCAGGGGTCGAGTAATACGCAGTATTTT. This encodes CASSPQGSSNTQYF.

The chain links TRBV15 to TRBJ2-1; 11 nucleotides match TRBD2. With 3 bases clipped from V and 4 bases from J, the junction kept 5 bases outside the gene matches. The CDR3 runs 16 residues. The germline gives CDR1 LNHNV, CDR2 YYDKDF (reference sequence). CDR3 loop: CATSRGTSGVYNEQFF. The DNA of the CDR3 is TGTGCCACCAGCAGGGGGACTAGCGGAGTATACAATGAGCAGTTCTTC.

The chain uses TRBV4-3 and TRBJ1-6; D is unresolved. The CDR3 covers 18 residues. Germline loops: CDR1 LGHNA, CDR2 YSLEER. V lost 0 bases, J lost 7 bases, and 19 bases lay in between. CDR3 region: CASSQDPYLEVRNSPLHF. The DNA of the CDR3 is TGCGCCAGCAGCCAAGATCCATATCTCGAGGTTCGGAATTCACCCCTCCACTTT.

V usage is TRBV5-4 and J usage is TRBJ1-5, with no clear D. Germline CDR1 and CDR2: SGHNT and YYREEE (reference sequence). This CDR3 has 13 residues. With 5 bases removed from V and 5 bases from J, the gap between germline ends came to 11 bases. The CDR3 DNA reads as TGTGCCAGCAGTTTCGGTTTACATCAGCCCCAGCATTTT. The encoded protein is CASSFGLHQPQHF.

V gene TRBV7-3 combines with J gene TRBJ2-3, with D tentatively TRBD2 (5 bases). CDR1 is SGHTA and CDR2 is FQGTGA in the germline V gene. Trimming removed 2 bases from V and 0 bases from J, with 18 bases in between. This CDR3 is built from 18 residues. CDR3 protein: CASSLSPHVGASTDTQYF. CDR3 coding DNA: TGTGCCAGCAGCTTATCCCCCCATGTGGGAGCTAGCACAGATACGCAGTATTTT. Using reference TRBV7-3 and TRBJ2-3 for the parts outside the CDR3, the full variable domain is GAGVSQTPSNKVTEKGKYVELRCDPISGHTALYWYRQSLGQGPEFLIYFQGTGAADDSGLPNDRFFAVRPEGSVSTLKIQRTERGDSAVYLCASSLSPHVGASTDTQYFGPGTRLTVL.

The chain has TRBV4-1 and TRBJ1-6, with 8 bases matching TRBD1. The CDR3 totals 17 residues. Germline values: CDR1 MGHRA, CDR2 YSYEKL. V dropped 4 bases and J dropped 10; count of bases not matched to a gene: 15. The CDR3 sequence is CASSRRWAGGAESPLHF. CDR3 nucleotide sequence: TGCGCCAGCAGCCGTCGGTGGGCAGGGGGCGCCGAGTCACCCCTCCACTTT.

The V gene is TRBV10-1, the J gene TRBJ2-1; 11 nucleotides match TRBD1. The CDR3 consists of 15 residues. With V trimmed by 0 bases and J by 10 bases, 5 bases remained unmatched. CDR1 WNHNN and CDR2 SYGVQD come from the germline V gene (reference sequence). CDR3 DNA: TGCGCCAGCAGTGAGTCCCGGGACAGGGGGAGCGAGCAGTTCTTC. It yields the protein CASSESRDRGSEQFF.

V is TRBV29-1 and J is TRBJ2-1, with a weak D call TRBD2 (6 bases). CDR3 length equals 12 residues. V lost 8 bases, J lost 5 bases, and 13 bases lay in between. Germline V CDR1 and CDR2: SQVTM, ANQGSEA. In DNA, the CDR3 is TGCAGCCTCTGGGGGGAACACAATGAGCAGTTCTTC. This sequence encodes CSLWGEHNEQFF.

This rearrangement joins TRBV30 to TRBJ1-1; D unclear. Trimming shortened V by 4 bases and J by 5 bases, and 11 bases separated the two germline ends. The CDR3 contains 12 residues. The germline V gene encodes CDR1 GTSNPN and CDR2 SVGIG (reference sequence). The CDR3 region is CAWTNSWTEAFF. The DNA of the CDR3 is TGTGCCTGGACCAACAGTTGGACTGAAGCTTTCTTT. Full variable domain (missing parts from reference TRBV30 and TRBJ1-1): SQTIHQWPATLVQPVGSPLSLECTVEGTSNPNLYWYRQAAGRGLQLLFYSVGIGQISSEVPQNLSASRPQDRQFILSSKKLLLSDSGFYLCAWTNSWTEAFFGQGTRLTVV.